The rows below give T cell receptor beta chains drawn from one sample of a study of T cell responses to AZD1222 COVID-19 vaccine. Method: immunoSEQ multiplex PCR; TCRdb's copy keeps in-frame clones and lacks some. The table includes approximately 100,000 clones, just over 90% detected once. Sequencing was performed on peripheral blood, taken on day 0 of AZD1222 vaccination. These receptors all come from an adult in good health. Both conserved end residues are part of each CDR3. The order of the fields is D gene, V gene, J gene, CDR3 DNA, CDR3 protein. The D gene is left open where the match is weak.

d_call: NA
v_call: TRBV29-1
j_call: TRBJ1-4
cdr3_nt: TGCAGCGTTCAGATTGGCGGCCGAAATGAAAAACTGTTTTTT
cdr3_aa: CSVQIGGRNEKLFF

d_call: TRBD1
v_call: TRBV2
j_call: TRBJ1-2
cdr3_nt: TGTGCCAGCAGTGAAGTCCGGGACAGGGATGGCTACACCTTC
cdr3_aa: CASSEVRDRDGYTF

d_call: NA
v_call: TRBV6-4
j_call: TRBJ1-1
cdr3_nt: TGTGCCAGCAGTGTGGCCATGAACACTGAAGCTTTCTTT
cdr3_aa: CASSVAMNTEAFF

d_call: NA
v_call: TRBV27
j_call: TRBJ2-5
cdr3_nt: TGTGCCAGCAGTTCCTTCTGGGGGGAAGAGACCCAGTACTTC
cdr3_aa: CASSSFWGEETQYF

d_call: NA
v_call: TRBV12-3/TRBV12-4
j_call: TRBJ1-2
cdr3_nt: TGTGCCAGCAGTTTCCTAGGGTCCTATGGCTACACCTTC
cdr3_aa: CASSFLGSYGYTF

d_call: NA
v_call: TRBV12-3/TRBV12-4
j_call: TRBJ1-5
cdr3_nt: TGTGCCAGCAGTTTCTGGGGGAGCCAGCCCCAGCATTTT
cdr3_aa: CASSFWGSQPQHF

d_call: NA
v_call: TRBV28
j_call: TRBJ2-7
cdr3_nt: TGTGCCAGCAGCTCAGGGTACGTCTACGAGCAGTACTTC
cdr3_aa: CASSSGYVYEQYF

d_call: NA
v_call: TRBV13
j_call: TRBJ2-1
cdr3_nt: TGTGCCAGCAGCCTAGGCCCCACGAGCTCCTACAATGAGCAGTTCTTC
cdr3_aa: CASSLGPTSSYNEQFF

d_call: NA
v_call: TRBV15
j_call: TRBJ1-4
cdr3_nt: TGTGCCACCAGCAGAGACTACACAACTAATGAAAAACTGTTTTTT
cdr3_aa: CATSRDYTTNEKLFF

d_call: TRBD1
v_call: TRBV5-4
j_call: TRBJ2-1
cdr3_nt: TGTGCCAGCAGCTCCCGGGCCCAGGGGGTATACAATGAGCAGTTCTTC
cdr3_aa: CASSSRAQGVYNEQFF

d_call: NA
v_call: TRBV6-1
j_call: TRBJ2-1
cdr3_nt: TGTGCCAGCAGTGAGGTGGAGACAGGTCGGCTCTTCTTC
cdr3_aa: CASSEVETGRLFF